This TCR beta chain was identified during a study of T cell responses to AZD1222 COVID-19 vaccine. Study outcomes and limitations: Mostly white British, mostly female donors; authors suggested clonal diversity may be underestimated. With two AZD1222 doses given, Spike-specific TCR breadth and depth both rose. Repertoires were collected only later (after the peak T cell response had occurred).

The CDR3 is made up of 19 amino acids. With respect to this clone: The target antigen is unknown.

Clones were read by immunoSEQ multiplex PCR, and TCRdb kept only the in-frame ones, dropping some. The sample contains roughly 100,000 clones, approximately 90% of which appear only once. The sample was peripheral blood, taken on day 0 of AZD1222 vaccination. The receptor was derived from an adult in good health. The V and J genes are TRBV7-5 and TRBJ2-7; the D segment call TRBD1 is taken from the table without a DNA check. TRBV7-5 is an annotated pseudogene. This chain's CDR3 is CARSPWGRTGGREVREQYF. The CDR3 nucleotides are TGTGCCAGAAGCCCATGGGGGCGGACAGGGGGCAGGGAGGTGCGGGAGCAGTACTTC.